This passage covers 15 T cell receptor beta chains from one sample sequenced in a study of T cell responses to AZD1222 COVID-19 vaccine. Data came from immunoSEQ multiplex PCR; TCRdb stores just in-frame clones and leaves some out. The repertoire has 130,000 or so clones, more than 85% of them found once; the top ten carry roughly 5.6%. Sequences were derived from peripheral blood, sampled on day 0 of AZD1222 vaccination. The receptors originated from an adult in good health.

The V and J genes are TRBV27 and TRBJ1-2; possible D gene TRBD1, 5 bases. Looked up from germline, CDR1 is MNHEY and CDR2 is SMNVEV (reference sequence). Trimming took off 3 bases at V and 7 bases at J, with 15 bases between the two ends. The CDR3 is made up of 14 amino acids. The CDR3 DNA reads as TGTGCCAGCAGTTTTGGGCAGGGATTTAGTGGCTACACCTTC. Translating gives CASSFGQGFSGYTF.

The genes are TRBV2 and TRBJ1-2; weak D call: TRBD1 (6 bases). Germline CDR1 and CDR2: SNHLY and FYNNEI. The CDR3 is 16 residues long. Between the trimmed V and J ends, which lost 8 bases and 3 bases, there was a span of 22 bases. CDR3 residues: CASGVQATGLDYGYTF. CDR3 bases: TGTGCCAGCGGGGTTCAAGCAACAGGGTTAGACTATGGCTACACCTTC.

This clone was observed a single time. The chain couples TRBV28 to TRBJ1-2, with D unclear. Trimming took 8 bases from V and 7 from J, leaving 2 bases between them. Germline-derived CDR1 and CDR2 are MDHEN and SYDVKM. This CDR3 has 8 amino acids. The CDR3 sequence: CASGGYTF. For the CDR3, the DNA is TGTGCCAGCGGTGGCTACACCTTC.

The CDR3 spells CASSLRQGGKLFF. The CDR3 DNA follows: TGTGCCAGCAGCTTAAGGCAGGGCGGAAAACTGTTTTTT. The J gene is TRBJ1-4, the V gene TRBV7-9, with D possibly matching TRBD1 (5 bases). Trimming shortened V by 2 bases and J by 10 bases, and 11 bases separated the two germline ends. The CDR3 runs to 13 residues. Germline V lookup: CDR1 SEHNR, CDR2 FQNEAQ (reference sequence). The whole variable domain, remainder taken from reference TRBV7-9 and TRBJ1-4, is DTGVSQNPRHKITKRGQNVTFRCDPISEHNRLYWYRQTLGQGPEFLTYFQNEAQLEKSRLLSDRFSAERPKGSFSTLEIQRTEQGDSAMYLCASSLRQGGKLFFGSGTQLSVL.

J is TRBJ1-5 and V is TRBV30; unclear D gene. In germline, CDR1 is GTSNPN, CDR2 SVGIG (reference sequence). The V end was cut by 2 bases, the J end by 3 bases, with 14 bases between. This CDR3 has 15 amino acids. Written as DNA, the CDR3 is TGTGCCTGGAGTAGTTCCGGGAGGTCCAATCAGCCCCAGCATTTT. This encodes CAWSSSGRSNQPQHF.

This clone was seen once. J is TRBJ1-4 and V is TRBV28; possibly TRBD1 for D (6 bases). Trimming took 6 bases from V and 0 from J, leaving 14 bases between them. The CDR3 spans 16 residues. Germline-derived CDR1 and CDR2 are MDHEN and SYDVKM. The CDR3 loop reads CASRAGAAATNEKLFF. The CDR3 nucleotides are TGTGCCAGCAGGGCGGGGGCGGCAGCAACTAATGAAAAACTGTTTTTT.

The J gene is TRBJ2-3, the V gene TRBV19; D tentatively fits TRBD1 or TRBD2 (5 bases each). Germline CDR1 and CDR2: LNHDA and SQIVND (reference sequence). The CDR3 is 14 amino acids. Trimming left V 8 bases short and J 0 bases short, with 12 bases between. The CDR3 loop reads CASGGTGSTDTQYF. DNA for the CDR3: TGTGCCAGTGGTGGGACCGGGAGCACAGATACGCAGTATTTT.

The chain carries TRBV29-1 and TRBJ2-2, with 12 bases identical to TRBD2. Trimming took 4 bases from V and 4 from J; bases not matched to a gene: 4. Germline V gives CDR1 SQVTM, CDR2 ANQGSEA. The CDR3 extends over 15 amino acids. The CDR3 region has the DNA TGCAGCGTTGCTATACTAGCGGGAGGCACCGGGGAGCTGTTTTTT. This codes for CSVAILAGGTGELFF.

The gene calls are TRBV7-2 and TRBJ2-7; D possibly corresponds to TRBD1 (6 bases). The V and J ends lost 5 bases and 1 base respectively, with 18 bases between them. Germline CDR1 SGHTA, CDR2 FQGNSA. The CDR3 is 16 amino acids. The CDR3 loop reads CASSKTGTTSSYEQYF. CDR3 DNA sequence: TGTGCCAGCAGCAAAACCGGGACAACTTCATCCTACGAGCAGTACTTC.

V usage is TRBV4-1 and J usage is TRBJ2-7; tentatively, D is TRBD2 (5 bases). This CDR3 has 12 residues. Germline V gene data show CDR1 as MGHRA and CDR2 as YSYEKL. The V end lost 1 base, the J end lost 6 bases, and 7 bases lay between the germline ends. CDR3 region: CASSQAGSEQYF. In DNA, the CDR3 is TGCGCCAGCAGCCAAGCGGGATCCGAGCAGTACTTC.

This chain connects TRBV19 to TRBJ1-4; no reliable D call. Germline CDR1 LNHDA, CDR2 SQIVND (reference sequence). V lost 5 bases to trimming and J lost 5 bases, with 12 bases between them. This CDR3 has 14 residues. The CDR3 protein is CASSPAAGNEKLFF. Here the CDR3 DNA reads TGTGCCAGTAGTCCGGCCGCGGGGAATGAAAAACTGTTTTTT.

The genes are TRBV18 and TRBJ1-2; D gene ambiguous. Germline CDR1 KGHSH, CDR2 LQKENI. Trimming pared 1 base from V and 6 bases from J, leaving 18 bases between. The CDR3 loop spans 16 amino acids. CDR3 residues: CASSPQKASDLHGYTF. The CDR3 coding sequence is TGTGCCAGCTCACCACAGAAAGCCTCTGACCTCCATGGCTACACCTTC.

CDR3 amino acids: CASSLSGRLTYEQYF. CDR3 coding DNA: TGTGCCAGCAGCTTAAGCGGCAGGTTAACCTACGAGCAGTACTTC. This chain joins TRBV7-2 and TRBJ2-7; possibly TRBD2 for D (5 bases). This CDR3 contains 15 residues. Germline V CDR1 and CDR2: SGHTA, FQGNSA. Trimming removed 2 bases from V and 2 bases from J, with 13 bases in between.

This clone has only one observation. CDR3 residues: CATAQKTSGVISYNEQFF. The CDR3 bases are TGTGCCACAGCACAGAAGACTAGCGGCGTAATCTCCTACAATGAGCAGTTCTTC. The chain employs TRBV28 and TRBJ2-1; 9 nucleotides align to TRBD2. The CDR3 loop spans 18 amino acids. CDR1 is MDHEN, CDR2 SYDVKM, per germline. Trimming took 10 bases from V and 0 from J; bases not matched to a gene: 16.

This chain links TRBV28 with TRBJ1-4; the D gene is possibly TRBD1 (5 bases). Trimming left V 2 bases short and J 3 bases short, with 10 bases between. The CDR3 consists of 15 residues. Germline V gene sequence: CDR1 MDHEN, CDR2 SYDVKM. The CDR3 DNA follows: TGTGCCAGCAGTTTAGGCTGGGGGTCTAATGAAAAACTGTTTTTT. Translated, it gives CASSLGWGSNEKLFF.